Below are 13 T cell receptor beta chains sequenced from a single sample in a study of identical twins. TCRdb ran MiXCR on the 5' RACE reads and lists one entry per CDR3 protein. The table lists fewer than 250,000 distinct CDR3 sequences, about a tenth of them singletons. Sample: memory (CD45RO+) T cells sorted from blood. The receptor source for this set is a woman aged 18-29 years in good health.

In its sample, this clonotype was seen many times. As DNA, the CDR3 is TGTGCCAGCAGTTTAGGGTCAGGGAGGATTCAGCCCCAGCATTTT. Residues: CASSLGSGRIQPQHF. The chain employs TRBV12-3 or TRBV12-4 and TRBJ1-5; weak D call: TRBD1 (5 bases). The CDR3 consists of 15 residues. The V end was cut by 1 base, the J end by 6 bases, with 13 bases between.

This chain connects TRBV30 to TRBJ2-1, with D possibly TRBD1 on 5 matching bases. Germline assignment: CDR1 GTSNPN and CDR2 SVGIG (reference sequence). The CDR3 has 15 amino acids. V lost 2 bases and J lost 2, with 13 bases in between. CDR3 coding DNA: TGTGCCTGGAGTCCCCCCAGGGCACCCTACAATGAGCAGTTCTTC. Amino acid sequence: CAWSPPRAPYNEQFF. Drawing the rest from reference TRBV30 and TRBJ2-1, the complete variable domain is SQTIHQWPATLVQPVGSPLSLECTVEGTSNPNLYWYRQAAGRGLQLLFYSVGIGQISSEVPQNLSASRPQDRQFILSSKKLLLSDSGFYLCAWSPPRAPYNEQFFGPGTRLTVL.

This clonotype was observed a handful of times. The V call is TRBV4-3, the J call TRBJ2-6; D gene unclear. The CDR3 consists of 16 residues. V lost 0 bases, J lost 2 bases, and 8 bases lay in between. Per the germline V gene, CDR1 is LGHNA and CDR2 is YSLEER. The CDR3 DNA sequence: TGCGCCAGCAGCCAAGATCTCGTCGCTGGGGCCAACGTCCTGACTTTC. Protein product: CASSQDLVAGANVLTF.

The table lists this clonotype with a few counts. V is TRBV5-6 and J is TRBJ2-3, with D tentatively TRBD2 (6 bases). V was shortened by 5 bases and J by 10 bases, with 11 bases between the two germline ends. CDR3 length: 11 amino acids. Germline V gene sequence: CDR1 SGHDT, CDR2 YYEEEE. Here the CDR3 DNA reads TGTGCCAGCAGTCGACTAGGGGCGCAGTATTTT. Translation gives CASSRLGAQYF.

In its sample, this clonotype was seen a few times. This chain joins TRBV4-1 and TRBJ1-1, with D possibly matching TRBD1 (6 bases). CDR1 MGHRA and CDR2 YSYEKL come from the germline V gene. V was trimmed by 4 bases and J by 3 bases, leaving 15 bases between them. The CDR3 has 15 amino acids. The CDR3 reads CASSLTGTPDTEAFF. CDR3 DNA: TGCGCCAGCAGCCTTACCGGGACACCGGACACTGAAGCTTTCTTT.

This clonotype appeared many times. The V and J genes are TRBV7-2 and TRBJ1-3; D gene uncertain. This CDR3 comprises 12 residues. In germline, CDR1 is SGHTA, CDR2 FQGNSA. V lost 3 bases and J 4 bases, leaving 4 bases between the germline ends. The CDR3 region is CASSLYGNTIYF. CDR3 coding DNA: TGTGCCAGCAGCTTGTACGGAAACACCATATATTTT.

This clonotype was observed a handful of times. V and J are TRBV9 and TRBJ2-3, with no clear D. Germline V gene data show CDR1 as SGDLS and CDR2 as YYNGEE. V was clipped by 4 bases and J by 2 bases, with 17 bases between them. This CDR3 comprises 16 residues. CDR3 sequence (DNA): TGTGCCAGCAGCCCCCGCGTGGCAGAGTACACAGATACGCAGTATTTT. Its translation is CASSPRVAEYTDTQYF.

The chain employs TRBV20-1 and TRBJ2-2; D is unresolved. V was shortened by 1 base and J by 5 bases, with 8 bases between the two germline ends. CDR3 size: 13 residues. The germline CDR1 and CDR2 sequences are DFQATT and SNEGSKA (reference sequence). The CDR3: CSARATLTGELFF. The CDR3 nucleotides are TGCAGTGCTAGAGCAACACTGACCGGGGAGCTGTTTTTT.

This clonotype appeared many times. The chain joins TRBV11-3 to TRBJ1-1; TRBD1 aligns across 11 bases. The germline gives CDR1 SGHNT, CDR2 YENEEA. The CDR3 has 14 residues. The V segment lost 5 bases and the J segment 9 bases; nucleotides outside the gene matches: 8. Here the CDR3 reads CASSDLRDRGKAFF. In DNA, the CDR3 is TGTGCCAGCAGCGACCTCCGGGACAGGGGGAAAGCTTTCTTT.

The chain combines TRBV19 with TRBJ1-2, with no clear D. Trimming took 7 bases from V and 2 from J, leaving 8 bases between them. Germline CDR1 reads LNHDA; CDR2 reads SQIVND (reference sequence). The CDR3 is 12 residues long. The CDR3 region is CASTPENYGYTF. CDR3 sequence (DNA): TGTGCCAGTACCCCCGAGAACTATGGCTACACCTTC.

This clonotype was detected ten times or more. The V gene is TRBV9, the J gene TRBJ2-5; D not certain. V shed 0 bases and J shed 3 bases, with 12 bases lying between them. Germline CDR1 and CDR2: SGDLS and YYNGEE. The CDR3 covers 15 residues. The CDR3 DNA follows: TGTGCCAGCAGCGTAGGGGGTCGGAAGGAAGAGACCCAGTACTTC. Translated: CASSVGGRKEETQYF.

The chain recombines TRBV18 with TRBJ2-7, with a weak D call TRBD1 (6 bases). Deletions cut 5 bases from V and 0 bases from J, with 14 bases between. CDR1 and CDR2 from the germline V gene are KGHSH and LQKENI. This CDR3 is 15 amino acids long. The DNA for the CDR3 is TGTGCCAGCTCAATCCGGGACACGATCTCCTACGAGCAGTACTTC. Translating it yields CASSIRDTISYEQYF. Using reference TRBV18 and TRBJ2-7 for the parts outside the CDR3, the full variable domain is NAGVMQNPRHLVRRRGQEARLRCSPMKGHSHVYWYRQLPEEGLKFMVYLQKENIIDESGMPKERFSAEFPKEGPSILRIQQVVRGDSAAYFCASSIRDTISYEQYFGPGTRLTVT.

This clonotype was recorded at least ten times. CDR3 sequence reads: CASSLNSATGGDTGELFF. CDR3 in DNA: TGTGCCAGCAGCTTAAATTCCGCTACAGGGGGCGACACCGGGGAGCTGTTTTTT. This sequence joins TRBV11-2 and TRBJ2-2, with 9 positions matching TRBD1. The V gene's germline CDR1 is SGHAT and CDR2 FQNNGV. The ends lost 2 bases at V and 3 bases at J; junction bases unmatched: 10. This CDR3 contains 18 residues.